One and the same sample provided the 4 T cell receptor beta chains below, sequenced in a study of cytomegalovirus exposure and HLA in healthy donors. The PCR ran on 60 Vbeta and 13 Jbeta primers. Sequencing was performed with immunoSEQ multiplex PCR; in TCRdb, only in-frame clones are kept and a portion is missing. The table has approximately 300,000 clones, about four fifths seen once. The material sequenced was PBMCs. Every receptor here comes from a woman aged 40 to 49 in good health and CMV-seropositive.

The J gene is TRBJ2-3, the V gene TRBV27; 9 bases are a match to TRBD1. V lost 3 bases, J lost 0 bases, and 4 bases stayed unmatched. This CDR3 region has 16 residues. Germline loops: CDR1 MNHEY, CDR2 SMNVEV (reference sequence). CDR3 nucleotides: TGTGCCAGCAGTTTCACAGGGGGCCTTAGCACAGATACGCAGTATTTT. Protein sequence: CASSFTGGLSTDTQYF.

This clone has a single count. The chain couples TRBV7-2 to TRBJ2-7; tentative D call: TRBD2 (6 bases). CDR1 and CDR2 (germline): SGHTA, FQGNSA. The CDR3 length is 12 residues. With 5 bases removed from V and 4 bases from J, the gap between germline ends came to 9 bases. CDR3 sequence reads: CASSRERYEQYF. CDR3 bases: TGTGCCAGCAGCCGGGAGAGGTACGAGCAGTACTTC. Using reference TRBV7-2 and TRBJ2-7 for the parts outside the CDR3, the full variable domain is GAGVSQSPSNKVTEKGKDVELRCDPISGHTALYWYRQSLGQGLEFLIYFQGNSAPDKSGLPSDRFSAERTGGSVSTLTIQRTQQEDSAVYLCASSRERYEQYFGPGTRLTVT.

The genes are TRBV28 and TRBJ2-7; D is perhaps TRBD1 (6 bases). With 6 bases removed from V and 1 base from J, the gap between germline ends came to 22 bases. This CDR3 contains 17 residues. Germline V gene data show CDR1 as MDHEN and CDR2 as SYDVKM. The CDR3 is CASSPSSTGLLSYEQYF. The DNA for the CDR3 is TGTGCCAGCAGCCCCAGCTCTACAGGGCTTCTTTCCTACGAGCAGTACTTC. The complete variable domain, with remaining parts taken from reference TRBV28 and TRBJ2-7, reads DVKVTQSSRYLVKRTGEKVFLECVQDMDHENMFWYRQDPGLGLRLIYFSYDVKMKEKGDIPEGYSVSREKKERFSLILESASTNQTSMYLCASSPSSTGLLSYEQYFGPGTRLTVT.

This clone was observed once. V and J are TRBV27 and TRBJ1-5; D unresolved. In germline, CDR1 is MNHEY, CDR2 SMNVEV (reference sequence). With 3 bases removed from V and 1 base from J, the gap between germline ends came to 10 bases. This CDR3 is built from 15 residues. The CDR3 loop reads CASSFRAGSNQPQHF. The CDR3 DNA is TGTGCCAGCAGTTTCCGGGCGGGGAGCAATCAGCCCCAGCATTTT.